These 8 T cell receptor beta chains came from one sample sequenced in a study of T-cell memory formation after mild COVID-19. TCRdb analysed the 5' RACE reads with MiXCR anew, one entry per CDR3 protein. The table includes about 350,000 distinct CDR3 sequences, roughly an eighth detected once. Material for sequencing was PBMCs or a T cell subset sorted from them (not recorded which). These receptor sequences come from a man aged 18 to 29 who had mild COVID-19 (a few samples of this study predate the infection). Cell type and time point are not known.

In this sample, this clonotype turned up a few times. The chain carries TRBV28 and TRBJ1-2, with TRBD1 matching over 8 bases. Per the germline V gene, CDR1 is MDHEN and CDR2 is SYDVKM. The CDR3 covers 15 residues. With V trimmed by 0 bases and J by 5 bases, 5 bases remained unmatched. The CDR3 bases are TGTGCCAGCAGTTTATGGGGGACAGGTTTATATGGCTACACCTTC. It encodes CASSLWGTGLYGYTF.

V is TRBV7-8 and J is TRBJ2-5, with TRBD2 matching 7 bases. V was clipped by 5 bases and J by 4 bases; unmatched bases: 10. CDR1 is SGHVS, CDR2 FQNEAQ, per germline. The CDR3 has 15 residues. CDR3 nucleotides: TGTGCCAGCAGCCCTGTATGGGGGGAGGGAGAGACCCAGTACTTC. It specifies CASSPVWGEGETQYF.

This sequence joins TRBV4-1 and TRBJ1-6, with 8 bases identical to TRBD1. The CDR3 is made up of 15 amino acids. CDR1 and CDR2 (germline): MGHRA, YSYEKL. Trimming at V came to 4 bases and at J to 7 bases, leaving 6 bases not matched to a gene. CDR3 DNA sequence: TGCGCCAGCAGCCTCTCGGGACAGGAAAATTCACCCCTCCACTTT. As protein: CASSLSGQENSPLHF.

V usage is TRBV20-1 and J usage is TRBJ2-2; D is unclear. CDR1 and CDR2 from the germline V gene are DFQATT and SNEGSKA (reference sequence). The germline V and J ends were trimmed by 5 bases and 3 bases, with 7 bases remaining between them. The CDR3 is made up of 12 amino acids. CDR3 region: CSAETHTGELFF. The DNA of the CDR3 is TGCAGTGCTGAGACCCACACCGGGGAGCTGTTTTTT.

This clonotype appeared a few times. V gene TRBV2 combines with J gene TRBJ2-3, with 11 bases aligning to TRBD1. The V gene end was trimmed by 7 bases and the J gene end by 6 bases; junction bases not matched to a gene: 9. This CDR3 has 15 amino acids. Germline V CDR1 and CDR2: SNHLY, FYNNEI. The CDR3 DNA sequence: TGTGCCAGCAATAAGGACAGGGGGCTCGCGGATACGCAGTATTTT. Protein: CASNKDRGLADTQYF.

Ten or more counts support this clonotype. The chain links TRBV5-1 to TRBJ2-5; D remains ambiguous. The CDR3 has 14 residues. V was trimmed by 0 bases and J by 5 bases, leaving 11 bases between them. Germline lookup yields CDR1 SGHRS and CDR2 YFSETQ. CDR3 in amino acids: CASSLEGYRETQYF. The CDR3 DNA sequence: TGCGCCAGCAGCTTGGAAGGGTATCGCGAGACCCAGTACTTC. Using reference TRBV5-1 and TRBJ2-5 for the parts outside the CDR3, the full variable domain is KAGVTQTPRYLIKTRGQQVTLSCSPISGHRSVSWYQQTPGQGLQFLFEYFSETQRNKGNFPGRFSGRQFSNSRSEMNVSTLELGDSALYLCASSLEGYRETQYFGPGTRLLVL.

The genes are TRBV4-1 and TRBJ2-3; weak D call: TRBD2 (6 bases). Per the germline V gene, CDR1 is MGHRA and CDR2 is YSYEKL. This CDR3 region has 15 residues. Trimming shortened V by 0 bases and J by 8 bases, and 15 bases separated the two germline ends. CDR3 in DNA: TGCGCCAGCAGCCAAGAGGGGAGGACCTCGGGTACGCAGTATTTT. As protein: CASSQEGRTSGTQYF.

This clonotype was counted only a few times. The CDR3 loop is CATSGPEGAGTDTQYF. CDR3 coding DNA: TGTGCCACCAGTGGTCCGGAGGGGGCCGGCACAGATACGCAGTATTTT. The V and J genes are TRBV24-1 and TRBJ2-3; D may be TRBD1 (7 bases). CDR3 length: 16 residues. From germline, CDR1 is KGHDR and CDR2 SFDVKD. V lost 5 bases and J 1 base, leaving 15 bases between the germline ends.